This T cell receptor beta chain was identified in a study of cytomegalovirus exposure and HLA in healthy donors. Findings of the study overall: A cluster of highly shared sequence variants was likely a sequencing artifact. A later analysis found common viral pathogens apparently linked to several of the most significant clusters. A later analysis associated around 17,000 TCR beta sequences with HLA alleles at a 0.05 false discovery rate.

Of note for this clone: Its specificity is not known. In the same sample, other DNA sequences code for this CDR3.

A multiplex PCR was run with 60 Vbeta primers and 13 Jbeta primers. Measured with immunoSEQ multiplex PCR; TCRdb has only the in-frame clones, and not every one. The repertoire holds 120,000 to 150,000 clones, with about 75% as singletons. This receptor was obtained from a woman in her 30s in good health and CMV-seronegative. The sample taken for sequencing was PBMCs.

Here the CDR3 DNA reads TGTGCCACCAGCAGACAGCCGGGCCCCGAGGGCCCTGAAGCTTTCTTT. It codes for CATSRQPGPEGPEAFF. This chain uses TRBV15 with TRBJ1-1; no clear D. The germline gives CDR1 LNHNV, CDR2 YYDKDF (reference sequence). The CDR3 is made up of 16 amino acids. Trimming shortened V by 2 bases and J by 6 bases, and 19 bases separated the two germline ends.